The 32 T cell receptor beta chains below were found in one sample sequenced in a study of blood T cell repertoires in COVID-19 (dated by TCRdb to about 2020). Libraries were prepared through the immunoSEQ multiplex PCR assay. TCRdb provides this immuneACCESS table in a form limited to in-frame rearrangements. Some clones are lacking; in checked studies, under half of them reflect an unresolved V gene, and why the rest are absent is not known. The sample table lists 200,000 or so clones, roughly nine tenths of them with a count of one. The ten top clones hold about 0.81% of the sample. The sequenced sample consisted of peripheral blood. These receptors were collected from a woman in her 70s with acute or convalescent COVID-19.

The chain joins TRBV7-9 to TRBJ2-3; TRBD2 matches at 11 bases. CDR1 and CDR2 from the germline V gene are SEHNR and FQNEAQ (reference sequence). CDR3 length: 19 amino acids. V lost 5 bases to trimming and J lost 1 base; unmatched junction nucleotides: 14. The CDR3 loop is CASSLKTLLTSGGTDTQYF. CDR3 coding DNA: TGTGCCAGCAGCCTGAAGACCCTCCTGACTAGCGGGGGCACAGATACGCAGTATTTT.

In this sample, this clone turned up once. Distinct nucleotide sequences in the sample also encode this CDR3. This chain joins TRBV5-1 and TRBJ1-1; D possibly corresponds to TRBD1 (6 bases). Germline CDR1 and CDR2: SGHRS and YFSETQ. The CDR3 loop spans 13 amino acids. V lost 2 bases to trimming and J lost 5 bases, with 10 bases between them. As DNA, the CDR3 is TGCGCCAGCAGCTTACAGGGAGGGACTGAAGCTTTCTTT. Protein sequence: CASSLQGGTEAFF.

In DNA, the CDR3 is TGTGCCAGCAGTATACACAGGGATCAGCCCCAGCATTTT. Its protein product is CASSIHRDQPQHF. The rearrangement links TRBV12-3 or TRBV12-4 to TRBJ1-5; D perhaps matches TRBD1 (6 bases). The CDR3 totals 13 residues. V gave up 5 bases and J gave up 5 bases, with 10 bases separating them.

This sequence joins TRBV15 and TRBJ2-7; TRBD1 matches at 8 bases. CDR3 size: 17 residues. V was pared by 2 bases and J by 3 bases, with 12 bases of the junction left unmatched. Germline CDR1 LNHNV, CDR2 YYDKDF (reference sequence). CDR3 bases: TGTGCCACCAGCAGAAGATCACTAGGACAGGGAAGCTACGAGCAGTACTTC. This sequence encodes CATSRRSLGQGSYEQYF.

In nucleotides, the CDR3 is TGTGCCAGCAGCCAAGCCCAGGGTACCCATCAGCCCCAGCATTTT. Residues: CASSQAQGTHQPQHF. V usage is TRBV3-1 (or the pseudogene TRBV3-2) and J usage is TRBJ1-5; weak D call: TRBD1 (5 bases). Germline assignment: CDR1 LGHDT and CDR2 YNNKEL (reference sequence). The CDR3 sequence is 15 residues long. The V gene lost 1 base and the J gene lost 5 bases, with 12 bases spanning the gap.

The J gene is TRBJ1-1, the V gene TRBV18; unclear D gene. CDR1 KGHSH and CDR2 LQKENI come from the germline V gene. The CDR3 consists of 14 residues. Trimming cost V 2 bases and J 0 bases, with 7 bases left between them. The CDR3 is CASSPAVVNTEAFF. In DNA form, the CDR3 reads TGTGCCAGCTCACCAGCGGTTGTGAACACTGAAGCTTTCTTT.

The table lists this clone with a few counts. The V call is TRBV5-5, the J call TRBJ1-2; a possible D gene is TRBD1 (6 bases). This CDR3 has 15 amino acids. CDR1 is SGHKS, CDR2 YYEKEE, per germline (reference sequence). The V and J ends lost 4 bases and 4 bases respectively, with 17 bases between them. The CDR3 sequence: CASSLDDRTIYGYTF. The CDR3 nucleotides read TGTGCCAGCAGCCTGGATGACAGGACAATCTATGGCTACACCTTC.

This chain joins TRBV2 and TRBJ1-2; D ambiguous. V was clipped by 2 bases and J by 4 bases, with 14 bases between them. Germline V gene lookup returns CDR1 SNHLY and CDR2 FYNNEI. CDR3 length equals 15 residues. The CDR3 reads CASSESRVGVYGYTF. In nucleotides, the CDR3 is TGTGCCAGCAGTGAATCACGAGTCGGAGTCTATGGCTACACCTTC.

The chain recombines TRBV9 with TRBJ2-1, with D perhaps TRBD2 (6 bases). The ends were cut back, 0 bases at V and 7 bases at J, with 17 bases in the middle. Per the germline V gene, CDR1 is SGDLS and CDR2 is YYNGEE. CDR3 length: 16 amino acids. The CDR3 here is CASSVGPAGGGNEQFF. The CDR3 coding sequence is TGTGCCAGCAGCGTAGGGCCAGCGGGCGGAGGGAATGAGCAGTTCTTC. The full variable domain, rest sourced from reference TRBV9 and TRBJ2-1, is DSGVTQTPKHLITATGQRVTLRCSPRSGDLSVYWYQQSLDQGLQFLIQYYNGEERAKGNILERFSAQQFPDLHSELNLSSLELGDSALYFCASSVGPAGGGNEQFFGPGTRLTVL.

In this sample, this clone turned up a few times. This chain connects TRBV4-2 to TRBJ1-1; a weak D match, TRBD1 (6 bases). This CDR3 spans 13 amino acids. Germline loops: CDR1 LGHNA, CDR2 YNFKEQ. V lost 4 bases, J lost 3 bases, and 9 bases lay in between. CDR3 coding DNA: TGTGCCAGCAGCCGTCGGACAGACACTGAAGCTTTCTTT. It encodes CASSRRTDTEAFF.

This clone was recorded once. This chain links TRBV6-2 or TRBV6-3 with TRBJ2-7; possible D gene TRBD2, 6 bases. The CDR3 runs to 16 residues. The germline CDR1 and CDR2 sequences are MNHEY and SVGEGT. Trimming stripped 0 bases from V and 4 bases from J, with 16 bases between. Here the CDR3 reads CASSYSRADGRYEQYF. The CDR3 DNA follows: TGTGCCAGCAGTTACTCGAGGGCCGACGGGAGATACGAGCAGTACTTC.

The V and J genes are TRBV10-3 and TRBJ1-2; 8 positions match TRBD1. This CDR3 has 16 residues. The germline V gene encodes CDR1 ENHRY and CDR2 SYGVKD. With 10 bases clipped from V and 1 base from J, the junction kept 14 bases outside the gene matches. The CDR3 sequence: CASEQGAGRSNYGYTF. For the CDR3, the DNA is TGTGCCAGTGAGCAGGGGGCCGGGAGAAGTAACTATGGCTACACCTTC.

The chain joins TRBV11-2 to TRBJ1-4; possibly TRBD1 for D (5 bases). CDR1 is SGHAT and CDR2 is FQNNGV in the germline V gene. The CDR3 runs 14 residues. The ends were cut back, 4 bases at V and 10 bases at J, with 16 bases in the middle. In DNA, the CDR3 is TGTGCCAGCAGCTCACAGGCGGATAGGGGAAAACTGTTTTTT. This translates into CASSSQADRGKLFF.

The CDR3 is CASSLRLTGSERETQYF. CDR3 nucleotide sequence: TGTGCCAGCAGCTTGCGCCTGACAGGGTCAGAACGAGAGACCCAGTACTTC. V gene TRBV5-6 combines with J gene TRBJ2-5, with 7 bases lining up with TRBD1. The CDR3 sequence is 17 residues long. In germline, CDR1 is SGHDT, CDR2 YYEEEE. V trimming: 1 base; J trimming: 4 bases; junction bases outside the gene matches: 13.

This chain joins TRBV19 and TRBJ1-5; D perhaps matches TRBD1 (5 bases). CDR3 length: 15 residues. The germline gives CDR1 LNHDA, CDR2 SQIVND (reference sequence). Trimming took off 1 base at V and 0 bases at J, with 7 bases between the two ends. The CDR3 is CASSIGQTSNQPQHF. The DNA for the CDR3 is TGTGCCAGTAGTATAGGACAGACTAGCAATCAGCCCCAGCATTTT.

The J gene is TRBJ2-7, the V gene TRBV5-1, with 11 bases lining up with TRBD2. Germline CDR1 is SGHRS and CDR2 is YFSETQ. The CDR3 runs to 16 residues. V gave up 4 bases and J gave up 1 base; unmatched junction bases: 7. CDR3 loop: CASSAYSSGGSYEQYF. The CDR3 bases are TGCGCCAGCAGCGCTTACTCTAGCGGGGGGTCCTACGAGCAGTACTTC.

Turning to this clone: This same CDR3 is encoded by further DNA sequences in the sample. V usage is TRBV5-1 and J usage is TRBJ1-4, with D perhaps TRBD1 (6 bases). V shed 2 bases and J shed 0 bases, with 8 bases lying between them. Per the germline V gene, CDR1 is SGHRS and CDR2 is YFSETQ. The CDR3 totals 15 residues. In nucleotides, the CDR3 is TGCGCCAGCAGCTTACAGGGAGCAACTAATGAAAAACTGTTTTTT. Translated, it gives CASSLQGATNEKLFF.

V gene TRBV3-1 (or the pseudogene TRBV3-2) combines with J gene TRBJ1-3; D may be TRBD1 (6 bases). Germline V CDR1 and CDR2: LGHDT, YNNKEL (reference sequence). The CDR3 is 13 residues long. V lost 6 bases and J lost 4, with 10 bases in between. CDR3 region: CASRPGVGNTIYF. Written as DNA, the CDR3 is TGTGCCAGCAGACCAGGGGTCGGAAACACCATATATTTT.

The chain is built from TRBV7-9 and TRBJ1-1, with 9 bases identical to TRBD1. Per germline, CDR1 SEHNR and CDR2 FQNEAQ (reference sequence). The V segment lost 5 bases and the J segment 6 bases; nucleotides outside the gene matches: 16. CDR3 length: 17 residues. CDR3 loop: CASSVTGGLRGSAEAFF. The DNA of the CDR3 is TGTGCCAGCAGCGTGACAGGGGGACTCCGGGGTTCCGCTGAAGCTTTCTTT. The full variable domain, completed using reference TRBV7-9 and TRBJ1-1, is DTGVSQNPRHKITKRGQNVTFRCDPISEHNRLYWYRQTLGQGPEFLTYFQNEAQLEKSRLLSDRFSAERPKGSFSTLEIQRTEQGDSAMYLCASSVTGGLRGSAEAFFGQGTRLTVV.

This clone has a single count. This chain uses TRBV6-5 with TRBJ1-4; TRBD1 matches 9 bases. The germline gives CDR1 MNHEY, CDR2 SVGAGI. Trimming removed 2 bases from V and 8 bases from J; junction bases left unmatched: 9. The CDR3 is made up of 16 amino acids. The CDR3 reads CASSYGSGTGYEKLFF. DNA for the CDR3: TGTGCCAGCAGTTACGGATCCGGGACAGGGTACGAAAAACTGTTTTTT.

The chain employs TRBV7-9 and TRBJ1-6, with 10 bases aligning to TRBD1. The germline V gene encodes CDR1 SEHNR and CDR2 FQNEAQ (reference sequence). V lost 7 bases and J lost 9; bases outside the gene matches: 15. The CDR3 runs to 17 residues. DNA of the CDR3: TGTGCCAGCATCCCGGGACAGGGGATAATGGAGGGTTCACCCCTCCACTTT. This codes for CASIPGQGIMEGSPLHF.

The chain links TRBV19 to TRBJ1-5; D may be TRBD1 (6 bases). Germline CDR1 and CDR2: LNHDA and SQIVND (reference sequence). The CDR3 sequence is 16 residues long. V was clipped by 5 bases and J by 6 bases, with 20 bases between them. The CDR3 DNA follows: TGTGCCAGTAGTGAAACAATGACAGGACTTAGTCAGCCCCAGCATTTT. Translated, it gives CASSETMTGLSQPQHF. Variable domain in full (rest from reference TRBV19 and TRBJ1-5): DGGITQSPKYLFRKEGQNVTLSCEQNLNHDAMYWYRQDPGQGLRLIYYSQIVNDFQKGDIAEGYSVSREKKESFPLTVTSAQKNPTAFYLCASSETMTGLSQPQHFGDGTRLSIL.

Remarks on this clone: The same CDR3 is also encoded by other DNA sequences in this sample. This CDR3 is CASRLAGPYEQYF. CDR3 DNA sequence: TGTGCCAGCAGACTAGCGGGTCCCTACGAGCAGTACTTC. V usage is TRBV28 and J usage is TRBJ2-7; 9 bases map to TRBD2. The CDR3 totals 13 residues. Germline-derived CDR1 and CDR2 are MDHEN and SYDVKM. With 6 bases clipped from V and 2 bases from J, the junction kept 2 bases outside the gene matches.

This clone was counted a single time. The DNA of the CDR3 is TGTGCCAGCAGGCGACAGGGTGGCTATGGCTACACCTTC. Protein sequence: CASRRQGGYGYTF. The gene calls are TRBV2 and TRBJ1-2, with TRBD1 identical over 7 bases. Germline CDR1 SNHLY, CDR2 FYNNEI. The CDR3 spans 13 residues. Germline trimming cut 6 bases from V and 4 bases from J; bases unmatched to any gene: 5. The full variable domain, in which reference TRBV2 and TRBJ1-2 provide the parts outside the CDR3, is EPEVTQTPSHQVTQMGQEVILRCVPISNHLYFYWYRQILGQKVEFLVSFYNNEISEKSEIFDDQFSVERPDGSNFTLKIRSTKLEDSAMYFCASRRQGGYGYTFGSGTRLTVV.

The chain carries TRBV18 and TRBJ1-3, with 7 bases matching TRBD1. This CDR3 spans 15 amino acids. V shed 5 bases and J 2 bases; nucleotides not matched to a gene: 6. CDR1 is KGHSH and CDR2 is LQKENI in the germline V gene. CDR3 amino acids: CASSEDRATGNTIYF. In DNA, the CDR3 is TGTGCCAGCTCAGAAGACAGGGCGACTGGAAACACCATATATTTT.

The rearrangement joins TRBV29-1 to TRBJ1-1; the D gene is possibly TRBD1 (5 bases). V was cut by 5 bases and J by 5 bases, with 15 bases left in between. The CDR3 is 13 residues long. Germline assignment: CDR1 SQVTM and CDR2 ANQGSEA. The CDR3 coding sequence is TGCAGCGTTCATCAGGGCCTGGGGACTGAAGCTTTCTTT. As protein: CSVHQGLGTEAFF.

The chain recombines TRBV10-3 with TRBJ2-3; 11 nucleotides agree with TRBD2. The germline CDR1 and CDR2 sequences are ENHRY and SYGVKD. J lost 6 bases, V lost 5 bases, and 4 bases had no gene match. The CDR3 contains 14 residues. CDR3: CAISPGTSGDTQYF. The DNA for the CDR3 is TGTGCCATCAGTCCCGGGACTAGCGGCGATACGCAGTATTTT.

The CDR3 DNA sequence: TGTGCCAGCAGCTCACATCCACACAGGGGAGTGACTGAAGCTTTCTTT. Its translation is CASSSHPHRGVTEAFF. The chain joins TRBV5-5 to TRBJ1-1, with TRBD1 matching 7 bases. Per germline, CDR1 SGHKS and CDR2 YYEKEE (reference sequence). The V and J ends lost 3 bases and 5 bases, in that order; junction bases with no gene match: 13. The CDR3 runs 16 residues.

This clone was seen just once. This chain joins TRBV3-1 (or the pseudogene TRBV3-2) and TRBJ2-3; possibly TRBD1 for D (6 bases). Germline V gene sequence: CDR1 LGHDT, CDR2 YNNKEL (reference sequence). This CDR3 has 18 amino acids. The V and J ends lost 0 bases and 2 bases respectively, with 18 bases between them. DNA for the CDR3: TGTGCCAGCAGCCAAGAAACGACAGGAGAGACTCTCACAGATACGCAGTATTTT. Encoded protein: CASSQETTGETLTDTQYF.

The chain joins TRBV10-3 to TRBJ1-5; D perhaps matches TRBD1 (5 bases). V lost 0 bases to trimming and J lost 0 bases, with 9 bases between them. The germline gives CDR1 ENHRY, CDR2 SYGVKD. The CDR3 runs 16 residues. The CDR3 sequence is CAISESGGNSNQPQHF. The CDR3 DNA sequence: TGTGCCATCAGTGAGTCTGGGGGGAATAGCAATCAGCCCCAGCATTTT.

About this clone: This sample includes further DNA sequences coding for the same CDR3. The chain employs TRBV5-1 and TRBJ2-1; 10 bases map to TRBD1. CDR3 length: 16 residues. The V gene's germline CDR1 is SGHRS and CDR2 YFSETQ. V dropped 0 bases and J dropped 2; count of bases not matched to a gene: 2. The CDR3 region has the DNA TGCGCCAGCAGCTTGGCCGGGACAGGGGCCTACAATGAGCAGTTCTTC. It codes for CASSLAGTGAYNEQFF.

This clone has more than one count but fewer than ten. The chain carries TRBV5-4 and TRBJ1-2, with D possibly TRBD1 on 5 matching bases. V shed 4 bases and J shed 1 base, with 11 bases lying between them. The CDR3 is made up of 14 amino acids. CDR1 is SGHNT and CDR2 is YYREEE in the germline V gene (reference sequence). The CDR3 DNA sequence: TGTGCCAGCAGCAAGGGACTGAGTAACTATGGCTACACCTTC. Protein product: CASSKGLSNYGYTF.